The present T cell receptor beta chain was sequenced within a study of cytomegalovirus exposure and HLA in healthy donors (dated 2017 in TCRdb). Turning to the overall study: According to a later analysis, one platform produced both the roughly 130 validation repertoires and the approximately 600 repertoires of the first cohort. The study was designed to test whether signatures of past pathogen exposure could be identified by cataloging public T cell receptors. A separate validation cohort of 100 to 150 different subjects was used in addition to the roughly 620-subject first cohort. To predict cytomegalovirus infection status, the study combined high-throughput TCR immunosequencing, statistical association of individual TCRs with disease status, and machine learning. The research as a whole found: While some public TCRs were present in many individuals, most TCR sequences turned up only very rarely across donors. In both the original and validation cohorts, the classifier was reported to diagnose cytomegalovirus status with high specificity and sensitivity. A later analysis found that TCRs clustered in the first cohort also tended to co-occur in the 95 to 150 validation repertoires, with 94% of cluster scores above 0. It was suggested by the authors that the approach could potentially be generalized to other disease states and immunological phenotypes. A few of the identified cytomegalovirus-associated TCR beta chains were confirmed in vitro to be specific for cytomegalovirus antigens. A later analysis had no HLA typing for the validation cohort, so co-occurrence there was scored across all 120 or so repertoires. A total of some 180 TCR beta chains were listed by the study as associated with cytomegalovirus.

On this clone itself: The target of this receptor is not known. It has no much larger one-base neighbor in the sample; base qualities were not kept.

The CDR3, from cysteine to phenylalanine, totals 14 residues. The sequence is cut down to CDR3 DNA, 42 bases in frame from base 1. Taken from the germline V gene, the CDR1 and CDR2 loops are MNHNS and SASEGT. For this chain, trimming is 11 bases at the V end and 3 bases at the J end, and the number of junction bases without a gene match is 5. Libraries were built with the immunoSEQ multiplex PCR assay. Per the authors' processing: To diagnose cytomegalovirus status from the catalog of TCR beta chain sequences, a statistical classification framework was built. This immuneACCESS table, as held by TCRdb, lists in-frame sequences with V and J called but not all clones. Of the missing ones, under half trace to an unresolved V gene in checked studies; the others have no known cause. D and trimming were read from the DNA, whereas the V and J calls and clone size are those reported in that table. The sample contains around 300,000 clones, 65% to 90% of them found a single time. The ten largest clonotypes hold about 1% of the sample.

Separate from the approximately 670-subject first cohort, the validation cohort of 120 subjects was the group to which the donors belonged. The chain joins TRBV6-1 to TRBJ2-2, with 11 central nucleotides matching TRBD1. Sequenced input: PBMCs. The origin of this receptor is a woman aged 18 to 35 in good health and CMV-seronegative. The CDR3 here reads CASRTGGDTGELFF. In nucleotides, the sequence is TGTGCCTCCCGGACAGGGGGCGACACCGGGGAGCTGTTTTTT.